The 27 T cell receptor beta chains below come from one sample, sequenced in a study of cytomegalovirus exposure and HLA in healthy donors. Use of 60 Vbeta and 13 Jbeta primers characterized the PCR. Method: immunoSEQ multiplex PCR; TCRdb's copy keeps in-frame clones and lacks some. The table lists about 77,000 clones, about three quarters of them singletons. The sample comprised PBMCs. Every receptor here comes from a man in his forties in good health and CMV-seronegative.

The chain employs TRBV9 and TRBJ2-3; 10 nucleotides match TRBD2. With V trimmed by 1 base and J by 1 base, 0 bases remained unmatched. The germline CDR1 and CDR2 sequences are SGDLS and YYNGEE. This CDR3 has 15 residues. CDR3 in DNA: TGTGCCAGCAGCGTACTAGCGGGAGGCACAGATACGCAGTATTTT. Its protein product is CASSVLAGGTDTQYF.

The CDR3: CASSVGTGDGYTF. The DNA of the CDR3 is TGTGCCAGCAGCGTCGGGACAGGGGATGGCTACACCTTC. This chain links TRBV5-6 with TRBJ1-2; 10 bases are a match to TRBD1. The V gene's germline CDR1 is SGHDT and CDR2 YYEEEE. J gave up 6 bases and V 4 bases, and 3 bases lay outside the gene matches. CDR3 length: 13 residues.

The J gene is TRBJ2-5, the V gene TRBV6-5; D may be TRBD1 (5 bases). The CDR3 spans 13 residues. V gave up 6 bases and J gave up 0 bases, with 8 bases separating them. Germline CDR1 reads MNHEY; CDR2 reads SVGAGI. The chain's CDR3 is CASRDTHQETQYF. For the CDR3, the DNA is TGTGCCAGCAGGGACACCCACCAAGAGACCCAGTACTTC.

This clone was counted a few times. The chain joins TRBV6-5 to TRBJ1-4; the D is unclear. The V and J ends lost 4 bases and 0 bases respectively, with 12 bases between them. The CDR3 loop spans 16 amino acids. CDR1 and CDR2 (germline): MNHEY, SVGAGI. The CDR3, as DNA: TGTGCCAGCAGTTCTCCCCTACTAACAACTAATGAAAAACTGTTTTTT. This encodes CASSSPLLTTNEKLFF.

A remark on this clone: One end of the junction is discordant with germline, which a read error may explain. The rearrangement uses TRBV18 and TRBJ1-1, with D maybe TRBD1 (5 bases). This CDR3 has 14 residues. Germline assignment: CDR1 KGHSH and CDR2 LQKENI. CDR3 sequence (DNA): TGTGCCAGCTCACGGACACTGGAGAACCCTGAAGCTTTCTTT. Its protein product is CASSRTLENPEAFF.

This clone was found a few times. The genes are TRBV13 and TRBJ2-3; TRBD2 matches 12 bases. Germline loops: CDR1 PRHDT, CDR2 FYEKMQ (reference sequence). The CDR3 consists of 18 residues. With V trimmed by 5 bases and J by 7 bases, 16 bases remained unmatched. The CDR3 protein is CASSRRPLAGGSIHTQYF. CDR3 coding DNA: TGTGCCAGCAGCCGCCGACCACTAGCGGGGGGAAGCATTCATACGCAGTATTTT.

The chain has TRBV4-3 and TRBJ2-2; no firm D call. Germline lookup yields CDR1 LGHNA and CDR2 YSLEER. Trimming removed 7 bases at V and 3 bases at J, with 15 bases between. CDR3 length: 15 residues. The chain's CDR3 is CASTPRAVDTGELFF. In nucleotides, the CDR3 is TGCGCCAGCACCCCCCGTGCGGTGGACACCGGGGAGCTGTTTTTT.

This clone was seen a single time. The chain employs TRBV10-3 and TRBJ1-1; D uncertain. V lost 4 bases, J lost 2 bases, and 8 bases lay in between. The CDR3 is 13 residues long. CDR1 and CDR2 from the germline V gene are ENHRY and SYGVKD. CDR3 nucleotides: TGTGCCATCAGTGGGCGGGGAAACACTGAAGCTTTCTTT. Translated: CAISGRGNTEAFF.

This clone has only a few counts. The CDR3 DNA is TGTGCCACCGGGTCAGGCCGATACGAGCAGTACTTC. Its protein product is CATGSGRYEQYF. This rearrangement joins TRBV15 to TRBJ2-7; no firm D call. The CDR3 length is 12 residues. From germline, CDR1 is LNHNV and CDR2 YYDKDF (reference sequence). Trimming cost V 8 bases and J 4 bases, with 12 bases left between them.

V usage is TRBV4-3 and J usage is TRBJ2-1; D uncertain. V lost 3 bases and J 3 bases, leaving 12 bases between the germline ends. Germline V gene sequence: CDR1 LGHNA, CDR2 YSLEER. The CDR3 is 15 amino acids. CDR3: CASSQVGRYYNEQFF. The CDR3 nucleotides are TGCGCCAGCAGCCAGGTCGGTCGGTACTACAATGAGCAGTTCTTC.

This sequence joins TRBV7-2 and TRBJ1-1; unclear D gene. CDR1 and CDR2 (germline): SGHTA, FQGNSA. There are 14 residues in the CDR3. V lost 4 bases, J lost 11 bases, and 20 bases lay in between. DNA for the CDR3: TGTGCCAGCAGCTCGACCGGAGGCCCCACAGTGGCTTTCTTT. Its translation: CASSSTGGPTVAFF.

This clone turned up a few times. J is TRBJ1-1 and V is TRBV6-5, with TRBD1 matching 8 bases. The CDR3 extends over 15 amino acids. Germline CDR1 is MNHEY and CDR2 is SVGAGI. The V segment lost 6 bases and the J segment 7 bases; nucleotides outside the gene matches: 13. CDR3 in DNA: TGTGCCAGCAGGCCCAAACAGGGGGTCGGAGGTGAAGCTTTCTTT. Translating gives CASRPKQGVGGEAFF.

This clone came up once. The V gene is TRBV28, the J gene TRBJ2-2, with 7 positions matching TRBD1. The CDR3 is made up of 17 amino acids. CDR1 and CDR2 from the germline V gene are MDHEN and SYDVKM. J lost 5 bases, V lost 2 bases, and 11 bases had no gene match. The CDR3 is CASSLPRQGVTTGELFF. In DNA form, the CDR3 reads TGTGCCAGCAGTTTACCTCGACAGGGTGTAACGACCGGGGAGCTGTTTTTT.

V is TRBV7-2 and J is TRBJ1-5; D call uncertain. Germline-derived CDR1 and CDR2 are SGHTA and FQGNSA. CDR3 length: 13 amino acids. V was trimmed by 1 base and J by 5 bases, leaving 6 bases between them. The CDR3 region has the DNA TGTGCCAGCAGCTTAGAGTCGGATCAGCCCCAGCATTTT. Protein product: CASSLESDQPQHF. The whole variable domain, remainder taken from reference TRBV7-2 and TRBJ1-5, is GAGVSQSPSNKVTEKGKDVELRCDPISGHTALYWYRQSLGQGLEFLIYFQGNSAPDKSGLPSDRFSAERTGGSVSTLTIQRTQQEDSAVYLCASSLESDQPQHFGDGTRLSIL.

The J gene is TRBJ2-1, the V gene TRBV28, with 7 positions matching TRBD2. V dropped 7 bases and J dropped 8; count of bases not matched to a gene: 8. Germline V gene sequence: CDR1 MDHEN, CDR2 SYDVKM. CDR3 length: 13 amino acids. The CDR3 is CASTPWGGDEQFF. For the CDR3, the DNA is TGTGCCAGCACCCCTTGGGGGGGGGATGAGCAGTTCTTC.

The chain carries TRBV2 and TRBJ2-1, with TRBD2 as a possible D gene (6 bases). V gave up 3 bases and J gave up 1 base, with 13 bases separating them. CDR1 and CDR2 (germline): SNHLY, FYNNEI. CDR3 length equals 16 residues. The CDR3 region has the DNA TGTGCCAGCAGTGAGAGTGGCGGGGAATCCTACAATGAGCAGTTCTTC. Protein sequence: CASSESGGESYNEQFF.

V gene TRBV7-9 combines with J gene TRBJ2-7; TRBD2 matches 7 bases. Germline CDR1 and CDR2: SEHNR and FQNEAQ (reference sequence). The CDR3 has 15 amino acids. Trimming cost V 1 base and J 2 bases; bases outside gene matches: 5. The CDR3 bases are TGTGCCAGCAGCTTAGGACGGGAGGCAACCTACGAGCAGTACTTC. It codes for CASSLGREATYEQYF.

The sample holds a few counts of this clone. This sequence joins TRBV19 and TRBJ1-1; perhaps TRBD1 as D (5 bases). This CDR3 has 13 amino acids. Per the germline V gene, CDR1 is LNHDA and CDR2 is SQIVND (reference sequence). Trimming took 5 bases from V and 0 from J, leaving 7 bases between them. The CDR3: CASSVTVNTEAFF. As DNA, the CDR3 is TGTGCCAGTAGTGTGACAGTGAACACTGAAGCTTTCTTT.

V is TRBV7-9 and J is TRBJ1-5; 9 bases align to TRBD1. Germline CDR1 SEHNR, CDR2 FQNEAQ (reference sequence). The ends lost 5 bases at V and 3 bases at J; junction bases unmatched: 5. CDR3 length: 15 amino acids. CDR3 sequence: CASSLGQGDNQPQHF. The CDR3, as DNA: TGTGCCAGCAGCCTGGGACAGGGTGACAATCAGCCCCAGCATTTT. Combining the CDR3 with reference TRBV7-9 and TRBJ1-5 gives the whole variable domain DTGVSQNPRHKITKRGQNVTFRCDPISEHNRLYWYRQTLGQGPEFLTYFQNEAQLEKSRLLSDRFSAERPKGSFSTLEIQRTEQGDSAMYLCASSLGQGDNQPQHFGDGTRLSIL.

This chain joins TRBV29-1 and TRBJ1-1; D not resolved. V lost 3 bases to trimming and J lost 0 bases, with 11 bases between them. The germline V gene has CDR1 SQVTM and CDR2 ANQGSEA. The CDR3 sequence is 14 residues long. CDR3 region: CSVESEQMNTEAFF. For the CDR3, the DNA is TGCAGCGTTGAGAGTGAACAGATGAACACTGAAGCTTTCTTT.

J is TRBJ2-1 and V is TRBV6-5, with 10 bases identical to TRBD1. This CDR3 has 15 amino acids. Per germline, CDR1 MNHEY and CDR2 SVGAGI. With 5 bases clipped from V and 9 bases from J, the junction kept 10 bases outside the gene matches. This CDR3 reads CASSRDRGPRSEQFF. CDR3 bases: TGTGCCAGCAGTAGGGACAGGGGTCCGAGGAGTGAGCAGTTCTTC.

The chain combines TRBV5-1 with TRBJ2-3; D gene ambiguous. Per germline, CDR1 SGHRS and CDR2 YFSETQ. CDR3 length equals 13 residues. Trimming took 2 bases from V and 10 from J, leaving 14 bases between them. For the CDR3, the DNA is TGCGCCAGCAGCTTTACCTCTACGGGTGCGCAGTATTTT. It encodes CASSFTSTGAQYF.

This clone was picked up a small number of times. The J gene is TRBJ1-2, the V gene TRBV29-1; D might be TRBD1 (5 bases). V was pared by 6 bases and J by 7 bases, with 21 bases between. This CDR3 is 14 amino acids long. Looked up from germline, CDR1 is SQVTM and CDR2 is ANQGSEA. CDR3 region: CSVGEDRALGGYTF. The CDR3 nucleotides read TGCAGCGTGGGGGAGGATCGGGCTCTCGGTGGCTACACCTTC.

The J gene is TRBJ1-2, the V gene TRBV11-2, with a possible D match to TRBD1 (5 bases). This CDR3 is 17 amino acids long. The ends were cut back, 0 bases at V and 1 base at J, with 15 bases in the middle. CDR1 is SGHAT and CDR2 is FQNNGV in the germline V gene. This chain's CDR3 is CASSLDLSRAHNYGYTF. The CDR3 DNA sequence: TGTGCCAGCAGCTTAGATCTCTCCAGGGCCCATAACTATGGCTACACCTTC.

This clone was picked up a small number of times. The V and J genes are TRBV10-3 and TRBJ2-3; 11 nucleotides agree with TRBD2. Germline CDR1 ENHRY, CDR2 SYGVKD. The CDR3 contains 15 residues. After removal of 7 bases from V and 4 bases from J, the junction contained 7 bases not matched to a gene. For the CDR3, the DNA is TGTGCCATCAATCGACTAGCGGGACTAGCAGATACGCAGTATTTT. Its protein product is CAINRLAGLADTQYF.

V and J are TRBV5-8 and TRBJ2-1; 8 bases are a match to TRBD1. The CDR3 consists of 15 residues. J was trimmed by 9 bases and V by 7 bases; bases with no gene match: 15. Germline V gene data show CDR1 as SGHTS and CDR2 as YDEGEE. The CDR3 DNA follows: TGTGCCAGCCGCAGAGCGCTTGGGACAGGAGGTGAGCAGTTCTTC. Amino acid sequence: CASRRALGTGGEQFF.

This clone turned up a few times. The chain uses TRBV4-1 and TRBJ1-2, with TRBD1 matching 8 bases. Germline CDR1 MGHRA, CDR2 YSYEKL. With 3 bases clipped from V and 0 bases from J, the junction kept 3 bases outside the gene matches. CDR3 length: 15 residues. The CDR3 nucleotides read TGCGCCAGCAGCCAGGAACAGGGGGCTAACTATGGCTACACCTTC. It is translated as CASSQEQGANYGYTF.